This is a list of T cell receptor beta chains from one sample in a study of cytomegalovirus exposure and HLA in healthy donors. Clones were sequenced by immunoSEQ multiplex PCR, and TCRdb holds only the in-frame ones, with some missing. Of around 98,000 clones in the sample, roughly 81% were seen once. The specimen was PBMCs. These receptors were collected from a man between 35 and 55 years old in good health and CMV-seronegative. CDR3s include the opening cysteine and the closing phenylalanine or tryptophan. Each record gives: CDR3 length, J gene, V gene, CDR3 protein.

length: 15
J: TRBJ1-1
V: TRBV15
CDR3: CATSRQRDRVFEAFF

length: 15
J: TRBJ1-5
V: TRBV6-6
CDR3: CASRSTGTGNQPQHF

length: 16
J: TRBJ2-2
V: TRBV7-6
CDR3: CASSLAGGPNTGELFF

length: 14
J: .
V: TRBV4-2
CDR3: CASSQNDRAYEQYF

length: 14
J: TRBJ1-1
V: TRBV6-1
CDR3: CASSDRGLNTEAFF

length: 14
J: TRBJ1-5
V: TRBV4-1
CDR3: CASSQMDRNQPQHF

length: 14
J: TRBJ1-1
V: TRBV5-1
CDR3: CASTETGVNTEAFF

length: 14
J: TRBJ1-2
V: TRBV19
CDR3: CASSSTGVDWGYTF

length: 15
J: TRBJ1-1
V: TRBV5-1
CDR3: CASSTTGTSGTEAFF

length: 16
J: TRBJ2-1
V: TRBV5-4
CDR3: CASRTSGGPSYNEQFF

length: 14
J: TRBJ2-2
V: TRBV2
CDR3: CASSVKHNTGELFF

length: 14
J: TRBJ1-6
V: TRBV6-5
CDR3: CASRGQNNNSPLHF

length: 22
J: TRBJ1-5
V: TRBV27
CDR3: CASSLTGNPTGLFLFSNQPQHF

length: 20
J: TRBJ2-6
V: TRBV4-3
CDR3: CASSQASSGTGTSGANVLTF

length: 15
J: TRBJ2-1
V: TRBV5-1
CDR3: CASSEAGGPYNEQFF

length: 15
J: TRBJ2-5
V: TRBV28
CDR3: CASSFYRGGQETQYF

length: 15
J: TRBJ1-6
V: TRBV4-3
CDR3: CASSQEGTLNSPLHF

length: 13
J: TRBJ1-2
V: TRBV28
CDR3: CATTGGVGYGYTF

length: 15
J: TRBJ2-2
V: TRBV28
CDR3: CASSLYSPRTGELFF

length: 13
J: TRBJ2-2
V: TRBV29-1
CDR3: CSVKTGNTGELFF

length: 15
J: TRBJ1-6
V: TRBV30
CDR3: CAWSLGLFGHSPLHF

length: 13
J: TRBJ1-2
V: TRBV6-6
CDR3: CASGDRTNYGYTF

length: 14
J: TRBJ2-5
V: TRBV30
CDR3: CAWSVRQGRETQYF

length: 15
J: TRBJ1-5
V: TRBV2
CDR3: CASRMPGQRNQPQHF

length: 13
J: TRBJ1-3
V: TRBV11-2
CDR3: CASSGLSGNTIYF

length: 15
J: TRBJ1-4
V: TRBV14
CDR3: CASSQVIGSGEKLFF